The T cell receptor beta chain described here comes from a study of blood T cell repertoires in COVID-19 (TCRdb year 2020). Study-wide context: The collaborator samples originated in the United States, Italy and Spain and spanned the acute and convalescent phases of COVID-19. The repertoires were released in a freely available public database meant as a resource for research on the immune response to SARS-CoV-2. Nearly every sample came with metadata listing a de-identified subject ID, COVID-19 status, age in years and sex. The samples were drawn from the first 160 participants of the ongoing ImmuneRACE study and from 1,200 or so subjects provided by 6 global collaborators. The material from the prospective study consisted of cDNA or gDNA derived from T cells, B-cell-depleted T cells, or PBMCs. Subjects who had been exposed to COVID-19, were actively infected with it, or had recovered from it provided the deeply sampled blood TCRbeta repertoires that made up the dataset. Where available, HLA class I and class II types were taken from metadata supplied by the sample provider and were not determined by assay-based typing. Broader findings and caveats from the paper: The quantity of clinical and demographic metadata differed by source and by participant and was supplied without curation.

Participants in the prospective study were enrolled through a virtual design, were aged about 18 to 90 years, and lived in some 24 United States geographic areas. In the prospective study, cohorts were assigned on the basis of participant-reported clinical history obtained from a screening survey and a study questionnaire. Recovered participants in ImmuneRACE Cohort 3 were defined by two consecutive negative NP/OP PCR tests, clearance by a healthcare professional, or resolution of symptoms. Mobile phlebotomists in the prospective study collected whole blood, serum and a nasopharyngeal or oropharyngeal swab from every participant. Over an approximately 2-month period, participants in the prospective study had the option of providing additional blood draws and questionnaires. Before DNA extraction, prospective study blood samples were shipped either frozen or at room temperature. In this sample, this clone turned up once. Which antigen it targets is not known. The record has no base qualities; no much larger clone is one base away.

The CDR3 has 15 amino acids, counting the end cysteine and phenylalanine. Just the 45-base CDR3 DNA is kept, in frame starting at base 1. V was cut back by 2 bases and J by 2 bases, leaving a gap of 7 bases between them. CDR1 MNHEY and CDR2 SVGEGT are derived from the germline V gene. TCRbeta CDR3 regions were amplified from genomic DNA using the immunoSEQ Assay, a bias-controlled multiplex PCR. The published analysis was carried out like this. Within the assay, amplification of reference gene primers was used to estimate how many nucleated cells each sample contained. To quantify the absolute abundance of each unique TCRbeta CDR3 rearrangement, sequence reads were collapsed and filtered. For each sample, productive Simpson clonality was calculated as the square root of Simpson's diversity index across productive rearrangements. This is the immuneACCESS table as TCRdb keeps it, with only in-frame sequences that have V and J called. A part of the clones is gone; compared with another copy, unresolved V genes explain less than half, and the rest is unexplained. The D gene and trimming were derived from the DNA, and the V and J assignments and clone size from that table. The sample table shows 250,000 to 350,000 clones, and over 80% are seen once. The ten top clones hold about 8.9% of the sample.

This clonotype originated in a woman aged 18-29 years who had recovered from COVID-19. What was sequenced was PBMCs or T cells enriched from blood (not recorded which). Recombination connected TRBV6-2 or TRBV6-3 to TRBJ1-6, with the identity of the D gene unclear. DNA sequence: TGTGCCAGCAGTTACGAGGGTGCCTATAATTCACCCCTCCACTTT. It specifies CASSYEGAYNSPLHF.